The source of this T cell receptor (beta chain) is a study of post-analysis software for immune sequencing data. Whole-study context: Secondary progressive, relapsing-remitting and progressive-relapsing multiple sclerosis were among the included disease courses.

Unique molecular identifiers tagged the TCR beta cDNA libraries. Each sample of about 0.9 to 10 million input T cells yielded around 500,000 cDNA molecules, so each molecule approximated one T cell. MiXCR was run by TCRdb on the PCR reads, yielding one entry per CDR3 protein. The table shows hundreds of thousands of distinct CDR3 sequences, with just under 30% occurring only once. The CDR3 loop spans 14 amino acids. V lost 5 bases to trimming and J lost 0 bases; unmatched junction nucleotides: 3. Germline values: CDR1 MNHEY, CDR2 SMNVEV (reference sequence). A note on this clonotype: Its specificity is unknown.

Study findings and constraints: TRBV segments more frequent in patients than in controls numbered roughly 5 and included TRBV5-6, TRBV5-1 and TRBV20-1.

The TCR was taken from a girl between 10 and 17 years old with multiple sclerosis. The sequencing input was blood. The gene calls are TRBV27 and TRBJ1-1; 7 bases are shared with TRBD1. Here the CDR3 DNA reads TGTGCCAGCAGTCGAGGGACAGTGAACACTGAAGCTTTCTTT. Its translation is CASSRGTVNTEAFF.